These T cell receptor beta chains were read from a single sample in a study of T cell changes during pregnancy in multiple sclerosis. Some clones are missing from TCRdb's copy, which holds only in-frame ones; the method was immunoSEQ multiplex PCR. The sample records about 92,000 clones, approximately 92% being singletons. The sample here was peripheral blood, taken in the first trimester of pregnancy. Receptors originate from a female donor with multiple sclerosis, enrolled in a pregnancy study. CDR3s include the opening cysteine and the closing phenylalanine or tryptophan. A D gene is named only where the DNA matches it firmly. Some rows mark clone size as missing; the rest say once, few, many or name a class of expanded clone.

v_gene,d_gene,abundance,j_gene,CDR3nt,CDR3aa
TRBV4-2,TRBD1,NA,TRBJ2-6,TGTGCCAGCAGCCCGGCCGGAACAGGGGGCGGTGGGGCCAACGTCCTGACTTTC,CASSPAGTGGGGANVLTF
TRBV29-1,NA,few,TRBJ1-1,TGCAGCGCAGACGATTCCGGGAGGGCTCGGCAGGGGACTGAAGCTTTCTTT,CSADDSGRARQGTEAFF
TRBV28,TRBD1,NA,TRBJ1-5,TGTGCCAGCAGTTTACAGGGGGCTGATCAATTGCCCCAGCATTTT,CASSLQGADQLPQHF
TRBV7-6,NA,once,TRBJ2-2,TGTGCCAGCAGCTTAGGTTTTCTAGACGCGGCCCGAACCGGGGAGCTGTTTTTT,CASSLGFLDAARTGELFF
TRBV19,NA,NA,TRBJ2-7,TGTGCCAGTAGTATAGCCGGGGAGTCCTCCCAGTACTTC,CASSIAGESSQYF
TRBV6-5,NA,NA,TRBJ2-5,TGTGCCTCCCGGGGAGCGGACTACCAAGAGACCCAGTACTTC,CASRGADYQETQYF
TRBV19,TRBD2,NA,TRBJ2-2,TGTGCCAGTAGTATAGACGGCGGGAGAGGTACCGGGGAGCTGTTTTTT,CASSIDGGRGTGELFF
TRBV27,NA,NA,TRBJ2-3,TGTGCCAGCAGTTTTTCTGGTGGGGGGAACAGGATTAGCACAGATACGCAGTATTTT,CASSFSGGGNRISTDTQYF
TRBV30,NA,once,TRBJ2-7,TGTGCCTGGATGAAGACAGGTACTTCCTACGAGCAGTACTTC,CAWMKTGTSYEQYF
TRBV19,TRBD1,once,TRBJ2-6,TGTGCCAGTAGGAGGACAGGGGGAAAGTCTGGGGCCAACGTCCTGACTTTC,CASRRTGGKSGANVLTF
TRBV11-1,TRBD1,NA,TRBJ1-1,TGTGCCAGCAGCTTACGTTCAGGGGGTTTCACTGAAGCTTTCTTT,CASSLRSGGFTEAFF
TRBV4-3,TRBD1,NA,TRBJ1-4,TGCGCCAGCAGCCAGGAGGAGGGGGCTGATGAAAAACTGTTTTTT,CASSQEEGADEKLFF
TRBV5-6,TRBD2,NA,TRBJ2-4,TGTGCCAGCAGCACACCTGACGGGAGGTCCGCCAAAAACATTCAGTACTTC,CASSTPDGRSAKNIQYF
TRBV27,NA,NA,TRBJ1-5,TGTGCCAGCAGTTTGCAGGGATCCAATCAGCCCCAGCATTTT,CASSLQGSNQPQHF
TRBV19,NA,NA,TRBJ1-4,TGTGCCAGTAGTATCGGGGGGGCCGCTAATGAAAAACTGTTTTTT,CASSIGGAANEKLFF
TRBV10-2,TRBD2,NA,TRBJ2-1,TGCGCCAGCAGCGGGGAGGGGTCACCCTCCTACAATGAGCAGTTCTTC,CASSGEGSPSYNEQFF
TRBV5-6,NA,NA,TRBJ1-1,TGTGCCAGCAATCGGGGTATGAACACTGAAGCTTTCTTT,CASNRGMNTEAFF